This T cell receptor beta chain was captured in a study of T cell responses to AZD1222 COVID-19 vaccine. The germline V and J ends were trimmed by 4 bases and 7 bases, with 17 bases remaining between them. The germline CDR1 and CDR2 sequences are MNHEY and SVGEGT. The CDR3 spans 15 residues. The count of this clone is one. TCRdb's copy holds only in-frame clones and misses some; the assay was immunoSEQ multiplex PCR. The sample lists 75,000 to 100,000 clones, 88% seen once, with 10% in the top ten. This TCR was recovered from an adult in good health. The sample consisted of peripheral blood, taken on day 0 of MenACWY control vaccination. J is TRBJ1-5 and V is TRBV6-2 or TRBV6-3; TRBD1 is a possible D gene (5 bases). The chain's CDR3 is CASSSWEGSEQPQHF. The CDR3 DNA reads as TGTGCCAGCAGTTCCTGGGAGGGGTCGGAACAGCCCCAGCATTTT.